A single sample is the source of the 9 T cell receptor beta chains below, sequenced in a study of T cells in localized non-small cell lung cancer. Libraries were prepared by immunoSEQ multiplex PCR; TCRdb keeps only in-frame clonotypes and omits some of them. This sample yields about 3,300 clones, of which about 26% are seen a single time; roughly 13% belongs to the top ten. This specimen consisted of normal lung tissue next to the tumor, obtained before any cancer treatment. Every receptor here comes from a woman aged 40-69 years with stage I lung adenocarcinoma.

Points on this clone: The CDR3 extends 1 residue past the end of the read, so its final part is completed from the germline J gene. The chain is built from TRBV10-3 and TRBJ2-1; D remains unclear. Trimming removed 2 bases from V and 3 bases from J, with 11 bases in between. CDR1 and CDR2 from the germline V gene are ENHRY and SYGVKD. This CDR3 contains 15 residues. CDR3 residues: CAISEAVWGYNEQFF. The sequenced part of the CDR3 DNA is TGTGCCATCAGTGAGGCGGTTTGGGGCTACAATGAGCAGTTC.

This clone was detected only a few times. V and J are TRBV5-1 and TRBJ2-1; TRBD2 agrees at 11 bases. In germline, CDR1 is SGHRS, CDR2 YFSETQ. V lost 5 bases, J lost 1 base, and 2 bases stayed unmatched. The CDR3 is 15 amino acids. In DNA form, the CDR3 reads TGCGCCAGCAGGGGGACTAGCGGATCCTACAATGAGCAGTTCTTC. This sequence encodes CASRGTSGSYNEQFF.

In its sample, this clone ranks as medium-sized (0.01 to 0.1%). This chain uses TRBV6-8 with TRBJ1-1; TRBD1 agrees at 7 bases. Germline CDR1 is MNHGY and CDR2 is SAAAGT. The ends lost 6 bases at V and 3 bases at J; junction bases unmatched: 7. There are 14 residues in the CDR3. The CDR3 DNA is TGTGCCAGCAGAAGACAGGGTCAGGACACTGAAGCTTTCTTT. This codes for CASRRQGQDTEAFF.

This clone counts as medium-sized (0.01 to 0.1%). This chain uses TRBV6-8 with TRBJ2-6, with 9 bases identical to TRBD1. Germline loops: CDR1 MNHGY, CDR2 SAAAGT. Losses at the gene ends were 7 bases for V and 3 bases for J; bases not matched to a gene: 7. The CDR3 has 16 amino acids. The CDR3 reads CASNPGQGVGANVLTF. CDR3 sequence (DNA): TGTGCCAGCAACCCGGGACAGGGTGTTGGGGCCAACGTCCTGACTTTC.

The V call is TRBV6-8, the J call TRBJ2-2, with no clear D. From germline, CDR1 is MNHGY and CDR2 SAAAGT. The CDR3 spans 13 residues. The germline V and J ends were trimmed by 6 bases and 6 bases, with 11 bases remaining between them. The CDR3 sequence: CASSEGGAGELFF. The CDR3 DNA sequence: TGTGCCAGCAGCGAAGGTGGGGCCGGGGAGCTGTTTTTT.

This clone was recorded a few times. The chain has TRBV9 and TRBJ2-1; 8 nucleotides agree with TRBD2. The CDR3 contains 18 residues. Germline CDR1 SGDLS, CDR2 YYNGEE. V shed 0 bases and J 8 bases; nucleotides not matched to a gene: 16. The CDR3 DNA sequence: TGTGCCAGCAGCGTAGCCCTAACTAGCGGAAATAATGAAGATGAGCAGTTCTTC. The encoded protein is CASSVALTSGNNEDEQFF.

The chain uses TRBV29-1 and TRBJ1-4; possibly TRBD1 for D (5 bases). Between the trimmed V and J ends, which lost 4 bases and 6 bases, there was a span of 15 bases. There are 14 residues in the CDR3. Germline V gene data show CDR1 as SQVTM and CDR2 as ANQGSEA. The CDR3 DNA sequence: TGCAGCGTTGGAATTGGCCGGGGCGATGAAAAACTGTTTTTT. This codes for CSVGIGRGDEKLFF.

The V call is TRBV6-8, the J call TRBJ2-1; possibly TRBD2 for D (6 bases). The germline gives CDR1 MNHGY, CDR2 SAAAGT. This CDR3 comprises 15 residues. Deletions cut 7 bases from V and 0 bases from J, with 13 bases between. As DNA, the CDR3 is TGTGCCAGCACCCCCGGGGGACGCTCCTACAATGAGCAGTTCTTC. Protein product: CASTPGGRSYNEQFF.

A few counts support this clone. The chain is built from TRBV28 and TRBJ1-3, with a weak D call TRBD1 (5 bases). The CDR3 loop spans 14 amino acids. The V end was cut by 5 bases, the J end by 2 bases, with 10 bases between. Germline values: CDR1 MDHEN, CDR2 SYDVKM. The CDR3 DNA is TGTGCCAGCAGTCCTCAGGGAACTGGAAACACCATATATTTT. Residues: CASSPQGTGNTIYF. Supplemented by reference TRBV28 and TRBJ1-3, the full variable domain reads DVKVTQSSRYLVKRTGEKVFLECVQDMDHENMFWYRQDPGLGLRLIYFSYDVKMKEKGDIPEGYSVSREKKERFSLILESASTNQTSMYLCASSPQGTGNTIYFGEGSWLTVV.